A single sample is the source of the 25 T cell receptor beta chains below, sequenced in a study of cytomegalovirus exposure and HLA in healthy donors. In the PCR, 60 Vbeta and 13 Jbeta primers were used. Sequencing was performed with immunoSEQ multiplex PCR; in TCRdb, only in-frame clones are kept and a portion is missing. The sample lists about 160,000 clones, just under 75% occurring once. Sequenced material: PBMCs. The receptors come from a woman aged 18-29 years in good health and CMV-seronegative.

The table lists this clone with a few counts. The genes are TRBV7-3 and TRBJ2-2; 7 nucleotides match TRBD2. CDR1 is SGHTA, CDR2 FQGTGA, per germline. The V segment lost 5 bases and the J segment 4 bases; nucleotides outside the gene matches: 7. The CDR3 is 15 residues long. The CDR3 sequence is CASSASGAVTGELFF. CDR3 sequence (DNA): TGTGCCAGCAGCGCAAGCGGGGCGGTCACCGGGGAGCTGTTTTTT.

The gene calls are TRBV9 and TRBJ2-3; D perhaps matches TRBD2 (6 bases). Trimming cost V 0 bases and J 4 bases, with 15 bases left between them. Germline lookup yields CDR1 SGDLS and CDR2 YYNGEE. The CDR3 contains 16 residues. CDR3 amino acids: CASSVVSGGRSDTQYF. The CDR3 bases are TGTGCCAGCAGCGTAGTATCCGGGGGTCGATCAGATACGCAGTATTTT.

The chain employs TRBV27 and TRBJ2-1, with D perhaps matching TRBD2 (5 bases). The length of the CDR3 is 13 residues. Germline CDR1 reads MNHEY; CDR2 reads SMNVEV (reference sequence). V dropped 7 bases and J dropped 5 bases, with 12 bases sitting between them. CDR3 loop: CASTGFNNNEQFF. For the CDR3, the DNA is TGTGCCAGCACGGGATTTAACAACAATGAGCAGTTCTTC.

The chain has TRBV9 and TRBJ1-2; the match to TRBD1 covers 7 bases. This CDR3 is built from 15 residues. Germline V gene lookup returns CDR1 SGDLS and CDR2 YYNGEE. V lost 3 bases to trimming and J lost 4 bases; unmatched junction nucleotides: 9. CDR3 bases: TGTGCCAGCAGCGCCCTAGACAGGGCGATCTATGGCTACACCTTC. Its protein is CASSALDRAIYGYTF. Variable domain in full (rest from reference TRBV9 and TRBJ1-2): DSGVTQTPKHLITATGQRVTLRCSPRSGDLSVYWYQQSLDQGLQFLIQYYNGEERAKGNILERFSAQQFPDLHSELNLSSLELGDSALYFCASSALDRAIYGYTFGSGTRLTVV.

This clone has more than one count but fewer than ten. This chain joins TRBV7-9 and TRBJ2-2; a weak D match, TRBD1 (5 bases). Trimming removed 3 bases from V and 6 bases from J, with 8 bases in between. Germline assignment: CDR1 SEHNR and CDR2 FQNEAQ (reference sequence). The CDR3 consists of 13 residues. CDR3 in amino acids: CASSLTDAGELFF. As DNA, the CDR3 is TGTGCCAGCAGCTTGACAGACGCCGGGGAGCTGTTTTTT.

The chain carries TRBV4-2 and TRBJ2-3; D remains unclear. The CDR3 loop spans 14 amino acids. Germline V gives CDR1 LGHNA, CDR2 YNFKEQ. With 3 bases removed from V and 6 bases from J, the gap between germline ends came to 13 bases. CDR3 coding DNA: TGTGCCAGCAGCCAGCGGTCCGGTGGGGATACGCAGTATTTT. Protein sequence: CASSQRSGGDTQYF.

The chain links TRBV6-1 to TRBJ1-1; D is unclear. V was pared by 5 bases and J by 2 bases, with 12 bases between. The germline gives CDR1 MNHNS, CDR2 SASEGT. This CDR3 spans 14 amino acids. The CDR3 nucleotides are TGTGCCAGCAGTTCAAGACAAGTAAACACTGAAGCTTTCTTT. Translation: CASSSRQVNTEAFF.

The V gene is TRBV28, the J gene TRBJ2-1; 7 bases align to TRBD2. Germline V lookup: CDR1 MDHEN, CDR2 SYDVKM. The J segment lost 2 bases and the V segment lost 7 bases, leaving 11 bases of the junction unmatched. This CDR3 has 16 residues. The CDR3 sequence: CASTTAGVTPYNEQFF. In DNA, the CDR3 is TGTGCCAGCACCACGGCGGGGGTGACTCCCTACAATGAGCAGTTCTTC.

This clone was seen a single time. The chain has TRBV6-5 and TRBJ2-1, with D perhaps matching TRBD1 (6 bases). Per germline, CDR1 MNHEY and CDR2 SVGAGI. The CDR3 contains 14 residues. Trimming removed 6 bases at V and 4 bases at J, with 13 bases between. CDR3 in amino acids: CASRAGTQYNEQFF. The DNA of the CDR3 is TGTGCCAGCAGAGCCGGGACACAGTACAATGAGCAGTTCTTC.

J is TRBJ1-4 and V is TRBV29-1; TRBD1 might be the D (5 bases). The CDR3 has 11 residues. Germline CDR1 is SQVTM and CDR2 is ANQGSEA. V shed 4 bases and J shed 8 bases, with 8 bases lying between them. CDR3 nucleotide sequence: TGCAGCGTTGTGACAGAAGAAAAACTGTTTTTT. It specifies CSVVTEEKLFF.

The CDR3 region is CATSRDRREKLFF. In DNA form, the CDR3 reads TGTGCCACCAGCAGAGATAGGAGAGAAAAACTGTTTTTT. The V and J genes are TRBV15 and TRBJ1-4; D ambiguous. In germline, CDR1 is LNHNV, CDR2 YYDKDF (reference sequence). The CDR3 spans 13 residues. V was cut by 0 bases and J by 8 bases, with 7 bases left in between.

This clone was picked up one time. The chain joins TRBV2 to TRBJ2-3, with D possibly being TRBD2 (5 bases). Trimming left V 0 bases short and J 2 bases short, with 21 bases between. Germline loops: CDR1 SNHLY, CDR2 FYNNEI. The CDR3 has 19 residues. In DNA form, the CDR3 reads TGTGCCAGCAGTGAAGCGGCTATTATTTGGGAGAGCCCCACAGATACGCAGTATTTT. It yields the protein CASSEAAIIWESPTDTQYF. The whole variable domain, filled in from reference TRBV2 and TRBJ2-3, reads EPEVTQTPSHQVTQMGQEVILRCVPISNHLYFYWYRQILGQKVEFLVSFYNNEISEKSEIFDDQFSVERPDGSNFTLKIRSTKLEDSAMYFCASSEAAIIWESPTDTQYFGPGTRLTVL.

Here the CDR3 reads CASSIYRGLAKNIQYF. The CDR3 DNA is TGTGCCAGCAGTATTTACAGGGGACTAGCCAAAAACATTCAGTACTTC. The rearrangement uses TRBV2 and TRBJ2-4; D possibly corresponds to TRBD1 (7 bases). The CDR3 loop spans 16 amino acids. V gave up 5 bases and J gave up 0 bases, with 14 bases separating them. CDR1 and CDR2 from the germline V gene are SNHLY and FYNNEI. Together with reference TRBV2 and TRBJ2-4, the CDR3 gives the full variable domain: EPEVTQTPSHQVTQMGQEVILRCVPISNHLYFYWYRQILGQKVEFLVSFYNNEISEKSEIFDDQFSVERPDGSNFTLKIRSTKLEDSAMYFCASSIYRGLAKNIQYFGAGTRLSVL.

The table lists this clone with a few counts. J is TRBJ2-3 and V is TRBV9, with D maybe TRBD1 (5 bases). V lost 0 bases, J lost 3 bases, and 17 bases lay in between. The CDR3 runs 17 residues. Germline V gene sequence: CDR1 SGDLS, CDR2 YYNGEE. The CDR3 nucleotides are TGTGCCAGCAGCGTAGCTACGAAGGGATCAGGGACAGATACGCAGTATTTT. Translated, it gives CASSVATKGSGTDTQYF. Full variable domain (missing parts from reference TRBV9 and TRBJ2-3): DSGVTQTPKHLITATGQRVTLRCSPRSGDLSVYWYQQSLDQGLQFLIQYYNGEERAKGNILERFSAQQFPDLHSELNLSSLELGDSALYFCASSVATKGSGTDTQYFGPGTRLTVL.

The chain is built from TRBV15 and TRBJ2-2; D remains unclear. The V gene's germline CDR1 is LNHNV and CDR2 YYDKDF (reference sequence). This CDR3 has 11 residues. V was clipped by 7 bases and J by 2 bases, with 2 bases between them. The CDR3 bases are TGTGCCACCACTAACACCGGGGAGCTGTTTTTT. It encodes CATTNTGELFF.

This sequence joins TRBV11-2 and TRBJ2-1, with no clear D. The V end lost 4 bases, the J end lost 6 bases, and 4 bases lay between the germline ends. The CDR3 is 11 amino acids. CDR1 is SGHAT and CDR2 is FQNNGV in the germline V gene. The DNA for the CDR3 is TGTGCCAGCAGCTCAGGCAATGAGCAGTTCTTC. Its protein is CASSSGNEQFF.

The CDR3 here is CAINPTSGGATGQFF. The CDR3, as DNA: TGTGCCATCAATCCGACTAGCGGGGGCGCGACAGGGCAGTTCTTC. The chain recombines TRBV10-3 with TRBJ2-1; TRBD2 matches at 12 bases. Germline CDR1 is ENHRY and CDR2 is SYGVKD. V was pared by 7 bases and J by 12 bases, with 13 bases of the junction left unmatched. This CDR3 region has 15 residues.

This clone was counted between two and nine times. At one end the junction does not follow the germline gene, possibly because of a read error. The V and J genes are TRBV14 and TRBJ1-2; D remains ambiguous. CDR1 SGHDN and CDR2 FVKESK come from the germline V gene. There are 13 residues in the CDR3. CDR3 sequence: CASSQESGTPAAF. As DNA, the CDR3 is TGTGCCAGCAGCCAAGAATCAGGAACCCCAGCTGCCTTC.

CDR3: CASSRTGTGSKRVTGELFF. For the CDR3, the DNA is TGTGCCAGCAGCCGAACAGGGACAGGGAGTAAGCGCGTCACCGGGGAGCTGTTTTTT. The chain carries TRBV5-6 and TRBJ2-2; TRBD1 matches 9 bases. The junction had 17 bases not matched to a gene; V was cut back by 4 bases and J by 4 bases. The germline CDR1 and CDR2 sequences are SGHDT and YYEEEE. The length of the CDR3 is 19 residues. Full variable domain (outside the CDR3, taken from reference TRBV5-6 and TRBJ2-2): DAGVTQSPTHLIKTRGQQVTLRCSPKSGHDTVSWYQQALGQGPQFIFQYYEEEERQRGNFPDRFSGHQFPNYSSELNVNALLLGDSALYLCASSRTGTGSKRVTGELFFGEGSRLTVL.

The chain is built from TRBV5-5 and TRBJ2-1; 13 bases map to TRBD2. The CDR3 has 15 amino acids. The germline gives CDR1 SGHKS, CDR2 YYEKEE (reference sequence). The ends lost 3 bases at V and 13 bases at J; junction bases unmatched: 10. The CDR3 spells CASSWTLTSGGAQFF. In DNA form, the CDR3 reads TGTGCCAGCAGCTGGACACTTACTAGCGGGGGGGCACAGTTCTTC.

V and J are TRBV11-2 and TRBJ1-2; possibly TRBD1 for D (5 bases). Trimming shortened V by 7 bases and J by 6 bases, and 15 bases separated the two germline ends. Germline CDR1 is SGHAT and CDR2 is FQNNGV. The CDR3 has 13 residues. The CDR3 DNA is TGTGCCAGCAACCCCGGGACTTGGGATGGCTACACCTTC. Translating it yields CASNPGTWDGYTF.

V and J are TRBV28 and TRBJ1-1; perhaps TRBD1 as D (5 bases). This CDR3 comprises 14 residues. Trimming stripped 4 bases from V and 1 base from J, with 10 bases between. From germline, CDR1 is MDHEN and CDR2 SYDVKM. CDR3 in DNA: TGTGCCAGCAGTTCAGGGTCGGGGAACACTGAAGCTTTCTTT. Protein sequence: CASSSGSGNTEAFF. The full variable domain, in which reference TRBV28 and TRBJ1-1 provide the parts outside the CDR3, is DVKVTQSSRYLVKRTGEKVFLECVQDMDHENMFWYRQDPGLGLRLIYFSYDVKMKEKGDIPEGYSVSREKKERFSLILESASTNQTSMYLCASSSGSGNTEAFFGQGTRLTVV.

V is TRBV5-1 and J is TRBJ2-3; the D gene is possibly TRBD1 (6 bases). The CDR3 has 15 amino acids. Germline-derived CDR1 and CDR2 are SGHRS and YFSETQ. The germline V and J ends were trimmed by 1 base and 4 bases, with 13 bases remaining between them. This CDR3 reads CASSLQYREPDTQYF. Here the CDR3 DNA reads TGCGCCAGCAGCTTGCAATACAGGGAACCAGATACGCAGTATTTT.

This sequence joins TRBV28 and TRBJ1-3; D possibly corresponds to TRBD1 (6 bases). The CDR3 runs 16 residues. The ends were cut back, 3 bases at V and 4 bases at J, with 16 bases in the middle. The germline CDR1 and CDR2 sequences are MDHEN and SYDVKM. CDR3 loop: CASSFSTGGTGNTIYF. In DNA, the CDR3 is TGTGCCAGCAGTTTCTCGACAGGAGGCACAGGAAACACCATATATTTT.

The chain recombines TRBV4-2 with TRBJ2-2; possible D gene TRBD2, 7 bases. Trimming left V 0 bases short and J 5 bases short, with 19 bases between. The CDR3 sequence is 18 residues long. Per the germline V gene, CDR1 is LGHNA and CDR2 is YNFKEQ. The CDR3, as DNA: TGTGCCAGCAGCCAAGATTTAGGGGGGGGGCCGAGGACCGGGGAGCTGTTTTTT. Its protein product is CASSQDLGGGPRTGELFF.